Presented here are 12 T cell receptor beta chains from one specimen sequenced in a study of shared clonotypes between healthy human individuals. Some clones are missing from TCRdb's copy, which holds only in-frame ones; the method was immunoSEQ multiplex PCR. The data hold around 200,000 clones, with roughly 91% observed a single time. The sample consisted of naive CD4+ T cells sorted from blood. As to subset: CD45RA+ positively selected. The receptors originated from a woman in her twenties or thirties in good health.

The gene calls are TRBV30 and TRBJ2-3; a possible D gene is TRBD2 (7 bases). Germline values: CDR1 GTSNPN, CDR2 SVGIG (reference sequence). CDR3 length: 14 residues. V was shortened by 2 bases and J by 5 bases, with 14 bases between the two germline ends. The CDR3 sequence is CAWSLGGGGDTQYF. CDR3 DNA: TGTGCCTGGAGTTTGGGGGGAGGGGGAGATACGCAGTATTTT. The variable domain in full, completed from reference TRBV30 and TRBJ2-3, reads SQTIHQWPATLVQPVGSPLSLECTVEGTSNPNLYWYRQAAGRGLQLLFYSVGIGQISSEVPQNLSASRPQDRQFILSSKKLLLSDSGFYLCAWSLGGGGDTQYFGPGTRLTVL.

As regards this clone: One end of the junction is discordant with germline, which a read error may explain. Within the sample, other DNA sequences also encode this same CDR3. V is TRBV28 and J is TRBJ1-1, with no clear D. The V gene's germline CDR1 is MDHEN and CDR2 SYDVKM. The CDR3 length is 13 residues. The CDR3 spells CASSLWVNTEAFF. The DNA for the CDR3 is TGTGCCAGCAGCTTATGGGTTAACACTGAAGCTTTCTTT.

This clone was observed a handful of times. This chain connects TRBV7-6 to TRBJ2-7, with a weak D call TRBD1 (6 bases). Looked up from germline, CDR1 is SGHVS and CDR2 is FNYEAQ. The CDR3 is 13 amino acids. V was cut by 5 bases and J by 2 bases, with 10 bases left in between. The CDR3 nucleotides read TGTGCCAGCAGCCTAGGGGGTCCCTACGAGCAGTACTTC. It encodes CASSLGGPYEQYF.

Written as DNA, the CDR3 is TGTGCCAGCTCACCAACAGGGGCTTCGAGCACCGGGGAGCTGTTTTTT. This codes for CASSPTGASSTGELFF. The chain recombines TRBV18 with TRBJ2-2, with TRBD1 matching 7 bases. The length of the CDR3 is 16 residues. The trim removed 2 bases at V and 4 bases at J, leaving 7 bases unmatched. The germline V gene encodes CDR1 KGHSH and CDR2 LQKENI.

The rearrangement uses TRBV15 and TRBJ1-1; no firm D call. The CDR3 length is 14 residues. CDR1 LNHNV and CDR2 YYDKDF come from the germline V gene (reference sequence). Trimming left V 0 bases short and J 0 bases short, with 5 bases between. The CDR3 DNA is TGTGCCACCAGCAGAGACAGAGTGAACACTGAAGCTTTCTTT. This gives the protein CATSRDRVNTEAFF. Combining the CDR3 with reference TRBV15 and TRBJ1-1 gives the whole variable domain DAMVIQNPRYQVTQFGKPVTLSCSQTLNHNVMYWYQQKSSQAPKLLFHYYDKDFNNEADTPDNFQSRRPNTSFCFLDIRSPGLGDTAMYLCATSRDRVNTEAFFGQGTRLTVV.

This sequence joins TRBV28 and TRBJ2-5; TRBD1 matches at 8 bases. The DNA end lines up better with TRBJ2-7; the J call may be wrong. Germline CDR1 and CDR2: MDHEN and SYDVKM. The CDR3 has 14 amino acids. The CDR3 sequence: CATQHRGNSYEQYF. For the CDR3, the DNA is TGTGCCACTCAACACAGGGGGAATAGCTACGAGCAGTACTTC.

V and J are TRBV6-5 and TRBJ2-7, with TRBD2 matching over 8 bases. From germline, CDR1 is MNHEY and CDR2 SVGAGI. The CDR3 sequence is 14 residues long. With V trimmed by 6 bases and J by 4 bases, 8 bases remained unmatched. The DNA of the CDR3 is TGTGCCAGCAGATTAAGCGGGAGAGGGTACGAGCAGTACTTC. It translates to CASRLSGRGYEQYF.

A single count supports this clone. V is TRBV7-2 and J is TRBJ2-5, with D perhaps matching TRBD1 (5 bases). Trimming cost V 4 bases and J 4 bases, with 16 bases left between them. The CDR3 sequence is 15 residues long. Germline loops: CDR1 SGHTA, CDR2 FQGNSA. CDR3 bases: TGTGCCAGCAGCTGGGATGGGGCCACGGGAGAGACCCAGTACTTC. Translation gives CASSWDGATGETQYF.

V and J are TRBV2 and TRBJ1-5, with TRBD1 matching 10 bases. V shed 7 bases, J shed 7 bases, and the junction held 7 bases outside the gene matches. Per the germline V gene, CDR1 is SNHLY and CDR2 is FYNNEI. The CDR3 has 14 residues. CDR3 protein: CASTRDRGGQPQHF. CDR3 in DNA: TGTGCCAGCACAAGGGACAGGGGAGGGCAGCCCCAGCATTTT.

The V gene is TRBV28, the J gene TRBJ2-4; 10 bases align to TRBD2. Germline values: CDR1 MDHEN, CDR2 SYDVKM. Germline trimming cut 7 bases from V and 8 bases from J; bases unmatched to any gene: 32. The CDR3 loop spans 22 amino acids. As DNA, the CDR3 is TGTGCCAGCACAAGGACTAGCGGAGCCAAAAACAGGTTCGGTGATATTCCGCACATTCAGTACTTC. Translated: CASTRTSGAKNRFGDIPHIQYF.

The chain joins TRBV19 to TRBJ1-2; D is possibly TRBD1 (6 bases). V shed 7 bases and J shed 6 bases, with 12 bases lying between them. In germline, CDR1 is LNHDA, CDR2 SQIVND (reference sequence). This CDR3 has 12 residues. This CDR3 reads CASNSGVHGYTF. Here the CDR3 DNA reads TGTGCCAGTAATTCAGGGGTTCATGGCTACACCTTC.

The rearrangement uses TRBV4-1 and TRBJ2-7; maybe TRBD2 (5 bases). The CDR3 spans 16 residues. Per germline, CDR1 MGHRA and CDR2 YSYEKL. V was pared by 1 base and J by 1 base, with 14 bases between. The CDR3 reads CASSQGFNGVSYEQYF. The DNA for the CDR3 is TGCGCCAGCAGCCAAGGGTTTAACGGGGTTTCCTACGAGCAGTACTTC.